A selection of T cell receptor beta chains follows, all from one sample in a study of PD-L1 blockade in urothelial cancer. The method was immunoSEQ multiplex PCR; TCRdb's version includes in-frame clones alone and lacks a portion of them. This repertoire shows almost 50,000 clones, roughly four fifths found once; its top ten account for 3% to 4%. The sequencing here drew on PBMCs, taken around atezolizumab (anti-PD-L1) treatment. The receptors stem from a man between 65 and 80 years old with urothelial cancer. Each CDR3 is given with its conserved first and last residue. Each record gives: V gene, CDR3 length, clone size, D gene, J gene, CDR3 protein, CDR3 DNA. A D gene is named only where the DNA matches it firmly. Clone size is not always given. Where it is, it says once, few, many or a class for expanded clones.

>TRBV5-4|15|NA|TRBD2|TRBJ2-7
CASSQREGTYYEQYF
TGTGCCAGCAGCCAACGGGAGGGCACGTACTACGAGCAGTACTTC
>TRBV29-1|12|NA|NA|TRBJ1-1
CSALQGGSEAFF
TGCAGTGCTCTACAGGGTGGCTCTGAAGCTTTCTTT
>TRBV11-1|15|NA|TRBD1|TRBJ2-7
CASSDREIFSYEQYF
TGTGCCAGCAGCGACAGGGAAATATTCTCCTACGAGCAGTACTTC
>TRBV5-4|13|NA|NA|TRBJ2-3
CASSHHSSDTQYF
TGTGCCAGCAGCCACCACTCCTCAGATACGCAGTATTTT
>TRBV28|16|NA|TRBD2|TRBJ2-5
CASRGGTGIVWETQYF
TGTGCCAGCAGGGGAGGGACTGGGATTGTGTGGGAGACCCAGTACTTC
>TRBV15|14|NA|TRBD1|TRBJ2-7
CATSRDRGQYEQYF
TGTGCCACCAGCAGGGACAGGGGGCAGTACGAGCAGTACTTC
>TRBV5-1|15|NA|NA|TRBJ2-1
CASNHQGIGVNEQFF
TGCGCCAGCAATCATCAGGGGATAGGGGTCAATGAGCAGTTCTTC
>TRBV6-1|12|NA|NA|TRBJ2-7
CASTAGTYEQYF
TGTGCCAGCACGGCGGGAACCTACGAGCAGTACTTC
>TRBV7-9|13|NA|NA|TRBJ2-7
CASSLAGVGEQYF
TGTGCCAGCAGCTTAGCGGGAGTGGGCGAGCAGTACTTC
>TRBV6-5|15|once|NA|TRBJ1-1
CASSYSGPGGTEAFF
TGTGCCAGCAGTTACTCGGGCCCGGGGGGCACTGAAGCTTTCTTT
>TRBV19|13|NA|NA|TRBJ2-7
CASSMLGPYEQYF
TGTGCCAGTAGTATGCTTGGCCCCTACGAGCAGTACTTC
>TRBV19|16|NA|TRBD1|TRBJ1-1
CASSLRTGGAGTEAFF
TGTGCCAGTAGCCTTCGGACAGGGGGCGCGGGCACTGAAGCTTTCTTT
>TRBV7-2|15|NA|NA|TRBJ1-4
CASSPSGQEVEKLFF
TGTGCCAGCAGCCCCAGTGGCCAGGAGGTTGAAAAACTGTTTTTT
>TRBV4-3|17|NA|TRBD2|TRBJ2-3
CASSSRLAGGTTDTQYF
TGCGCCAGCAGCTCACGACTAGCGGGGGGGACCACAGATACGCAGTATTTT
>TRBV29-1|11|once|NA|TRBJ2-2
CSVRDNGELFF
TGCAGCGTAAGGGACAACGGGGAGCTGTTTTTT
>TRBV7-2|15|NA|NA|TRBJ1-3
CASSPPGSSGNTIYF
TGTGCCAGCAGCCCTCCGGGGTCCTCTGGAAACACCATATATTTT
>TRBV7-2|16|NA|NA|TRBJ1-5
CASSLASGRANQPQHF
TGTGCCAGCAGCTTAGCCTCGGGCAGGGCCAATCAGCCCCAGCATTTT
>TRBV5-5|14|once|NA|TRBJ2-7
CASSLSGNSYEQYF
TGTGCCAGCAGCTTGTCAGGGAACTCCTACGAGCAGTACTTC